The source of this T cell receptor beta chain is a study of CD8 T cells in Susac syndrome. Findings and limits, study-wide: It was acknowledged in the study that the number of individuals who were included in its TCR sequencing and HLA analysis was relatively small.

This clonotype was observed a few times. Its antigen is not identified. Reverse transcription of roughly 0.5 to 1 ug RNA used random hexamers. By means of immunoSEQ multiplex PCR, TCR beta CDR3 spanning 54 Vbeta and 13 Jbeta underwent amplification. TCRdb re-called the immunoSEQ multiplex PCR reads through MiXCR, storing one row per CDR3 protein. Of approximately 140,000 distinct CDR3 sequences in the sample, 85% to 95% were seen once. CDR3 length: 13 residues. V was trimmed by 5 bases and J by 11 bases, leaving 19 bases between them. Germline V CDR1 and CDR2: LGHNA, YSLEER. Sequencing of TCR beta was undertaken in CD8+ and CD4+ T cells derived from blood. TEMRA cells were enriched by FACS, while CD8+ and CD4+ T cells were obtained through a negative isolation that was performed magnetically.

The chain couples TRBV4-3 to TRBJ2-7, with D maybe TRBD2 (6 bases). Sequenced material: CD8+ T cells from PBMCs. The source of this sequence is a human donor in good health. CDR3 nucleotide sequence: TGCGCCAGCAGCTTAGGAGTAGGCGGGATGGAGTACTTC. This sequence encodes CASSLGVGGMEYF.